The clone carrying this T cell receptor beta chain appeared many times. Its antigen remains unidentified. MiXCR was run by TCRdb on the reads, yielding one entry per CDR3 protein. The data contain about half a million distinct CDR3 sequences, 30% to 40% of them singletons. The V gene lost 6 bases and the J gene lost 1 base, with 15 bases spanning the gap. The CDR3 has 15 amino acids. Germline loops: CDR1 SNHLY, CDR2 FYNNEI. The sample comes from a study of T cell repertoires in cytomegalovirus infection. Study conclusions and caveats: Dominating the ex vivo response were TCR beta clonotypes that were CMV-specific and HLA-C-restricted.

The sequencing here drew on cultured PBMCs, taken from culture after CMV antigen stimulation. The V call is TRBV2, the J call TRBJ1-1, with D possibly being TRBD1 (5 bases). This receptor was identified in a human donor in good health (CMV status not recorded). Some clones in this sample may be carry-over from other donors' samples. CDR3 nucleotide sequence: TGTGCCAGCAGGGCCCTCCGGGACCCGAACACTGAAGCTTTCTTT. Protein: CASRALRDPNTEAFF.